Listed below are T cell receptor beta chains from one sample, sequenced in a study of response to subunit inactivated influenza vaccine. TCRdb fed the RT-PCR reads into MiXCR, producing one record per CDR3 protein. The sample carries under 200,000 distinct CDR3 sequences, about a tenth recorded once. The sample was non-naive T cells sorted from PBMCs, taken more than 35 days after vaccination. These receptors all stem from a man aged 50 or older who received an inactivated influenza vaccine. Each CDR3 is given with its conserved first and last residue. The D gene is left open where the match is weak. Size tells how often a clone was seen (once, few, many) or the class of an expanded clone, and some rows leave it out.

clone size,CDR3 length,J gene,V gene,D gene,CDR3 protein,CDR3 DNA
few,16,TRBJ2-1,TRBV6-1,NA,CASSETGGASYNEQFF,TGTGCCAGCAGTGAAACCGGGGGCGCCTCCTACAATGAGCAGTTCTTC
NA,14,TRBJ2-4,TRBV28,TRBD1,CASSPPGTGNIQYF,TGTGCCAGCAGTCCTCCCGGGACAGGGAACATTCAGTACTTC
few,13,TRBJ1-2,TRBV2,NA,CASSEEGSHGYTF,TGTGCCAGCAGTGAGGAGGGGTCGCATGGCTACACCTTC
many,12,TRBJ2-5,TRBV5-1,NA,CASSDGQETQYF,TGCGCCAGCAGCGACGGCCAAGAGACCCAGTACTTC
many,15,TRBJ2-1,TRBV20-1,TRBD1,CSARMLDRAYNEQFF,TGCAGTGCTAGGATGTTGGACAGGGCCTACAATGAGCAGTTCTTC
many,12,TRBJ2-1,TRBV12-3/TRBV12-4,NA,CASSSPGTTPVF,TGTGCCAGCAGTTCTCCCGGCACGACACCGGTCTTC
NA,13,TRBJ2-2,TRBV6-4,NA,CASSDVSTGELFF,TGTGCCAGCAGTGACGTTAGCACCGGGGAGCTGTTTTTT
NA,15,TRBJ2-2,TRBV4-3,TRBD1,CASSQEDRATGELFF,TGCGCCAGCAGCCAGGAGGACAGGGCCACCGGGGAGCTGTTTTTT
many,12,TRBJ2-7,TRBV3-1,NA,CASSRRSNEQYF,TGTGCCAGCAGCCGCAGGTCAAACGAGCAGTACTTC
NA,17,TRBJ1-2,TRBV21-1,NA,CASSKDGTGGDIDGYTF,TGTGCCAGCAGCAAAGACGGGACAGGGGGCGATATCGACGGCTACACCTTC
NA,15,TRBJ1-1,TRBV3-1,TRBD1,CASSQTGVWGTEAFF,TGTGCCAGCAGCCAAACAGGGGTATGGGGAACTGAAGCTTTCTTT
NA,14,TRBJ2-7,TRBV7-6,TRBD1,CASSPRRQGREQYF,TGTGCCAGCAGCCCTAGAAGACAGGGAAGAGAGCAGTACTTC
many,13,TRBJ2-3,TRBV6-1,TRBD1,CASSSNRGYTQYF,TGTGCCAGCAGCTCCAACAGGGGTTATACGCAGTATTTT
many,12,TRBJ2-2,TRBV28,NA,CASSTNTGELFF,TGTGCCAGCAGCACTAACACCGGGGAGCTGTTTTTT
NA,12,TRBJ1-6,TRBV7-2,TRBD1,CASSPTGVPLHF,TGTGCCAGCAGCCCGACAGGGGTACCCCTCCACTTT
NA,17,TRBJ1-4,TRBV28,NA,CASSFGFYGITNEKLFF,TGTGCCAGCAGTTTTGGGTTCTATGGTATAACTAATGAAAAACTGTTTTTT
NA,12,TRBJ1-3,TRBV29-1,NA,CSVEGQRNTIYF,TGCAGCGTTGAAGGCCAGAGAAACACCATATATTTT
many,16,TRBJ1-5,TRBV12-3/TRBV12-4,NA,CASSPGVGGSNQPQHF,TGTGCCAGCAGCCCAGGGGTGGGGGGCAGCAATCAGCCCCAGCATTTT
many,17,TRBJ2-5,TRBV10-2,TRBD2,CASSGSGGAFLPETQYF,TGCGCCAGCAGTGGTAGCGGGGGGGCCTTCCTCCCAGAGACCCAGTACTTC
few,16,TRBJ2-1,TRBV7-9,NA,CASSLVFSGPYNEQFF,TGTGCCAGCAGCTTAGTGTTTAGCGGACCCTACAATGAGCAGTTCTTC
NA,18,TRBJ2-1,TRBV28,TRBD2,CASSPLVIAGGSYNEQFF,TGTGCCAGCAGTCCTCTGGTGATAGCGGGAGGTTCCTACAATGAGCAGTTCTTC
NA,12,TRBJ2-5,TRBV20-1,NA,CSARGDLRAQYF,TGCAGTGCTAGGGGGGACCTCAGGGCCCAGTACTTC
few,13,TRBJ2-1,TRBV30,NA,CAWSLQTYNEQFF,TGTGCCTGGAGTTTACAGACCTACAATGAGCAGTTCTTC
many,17,TRBJ2-1,TRBV4-3,NA,CASSQAGGRRPYNEQFF,TGCGCCAGCAGCCAAGCGGGGGGCAGGCGCCCCTACAATGAGCAGTTCTTC
NA,14,TRBJ2-5,TRBV28,NA,CASSLYNRAETQYF,TGTGCCAGCAGTTTGTATAACAGGGCAGAGACCCAGTACTTC
few,13,TRBJ2-3,TRBV7-7,NA,CASSLGEADTQYF,TGTGCCAGCAGCTTAGGGGAGGCAGATACGCAGTATTTT